The present TCR beta chain was sequenced within a study of T cells in Graves' hyperthyroidism and ophthalmopathy. Looking at the study overall: Peripheral blood was obtained at initial diagnosis, preceding any treatment.

The CDR3 consists of 14 residues. V lost 10 bases and J lost 5; bases outside the gene matches: 10. Amplification of TCR beta CDR3 regions used RNA as the template. The TCR CDR3 was amplified in a first-round RT-PCR using the HTBI primer set. MiXCR, run by TCRdb on the multiplex PCR reads, gives a single entry per CDR3 protein. The data show hundreds of thousands of distinct CDR3 sequences, approximately 15% seen once. This clonotype was detected only a few times. Under 3 months was the duration of disease in ophthalmopathy patients, who also had a Clinical Activity Score of at least 3 and a NOSPECS grade of at least 4.

The receptor's source is a woman aged 40 to 50 with Graves' ophthalmopathy. V and J are TRBV12-3 or TRBV12-4 and TRBJ1-4; 7 positions match TRBD1. The sequenced sample consisted of blood. CDR3 protein: CANPTTGRNEKLFF. For the CDR3, the DNA is TGTGCCAACCCAACGACAGGGAGGAATGAAAAACTGTTTTTT.